Listed here is a single T cell receptor (beta chain). Antigen unknown. The source of the sample is a study of post-analysis software for immune sequencing data. Study outcomes and limitations: Analysis by F measure revealed that same-batch samples clustered strongly together. TRBV5-6, TRBV5-1 and TRBV20-1 belonged to a set of about five TRBV segments that were more frequent in patients than controls. For normalized Chao1 diversity, multiple sclerosis patients scored significantly lower than controls did.

This CDR3 spans 16 amino acids. Germline V lookup: CDR1 MGHRA, CDR2 YSYEKL. Trimming cost V 4 bases and J 2 bases; bases outside gene matches: 10. TCR beta cDNA libraries had unique molecular identifiers. There were 1 to 10 million T cells, and 450,000 to 550,000 cDNA molecules came from them. Each CDR3 protein is one row after TCRdb ran MiXCR on the PCR reads. This sample has more than 450,000 distinct CDR3 sequences; 44% occur once, and the top ten carry under 2%. Sequencing used blood. This sequence was found in a girl between 10 and 17 years old with multiple sclerosis. The rearrangement uses TRBV4-1 and TRBJ1-2, with 7 bases identical to TRBD1. CDR3 coding DNA: TGCGCCAGCAGCCCGGTCCGGGACAGACAAAACTATGGCTACACCTTC. Translation gives CASSPVRDRQNYGYTF.